These 15 T cell receptor beta chains were sequenced from one sample in a study of graft-versus-host responses after intestinal transplantation. The antigens these receptors bind are not known. The method was immunoSEQ multiplex PCR; TCRdb's version includes in-frame clones alone and lacks a portion of them. The data show approximately 85,000 clones, 91% seen once. Here the sequenced sample was unstimulated CD8+ T cells sorted from spleen or lymph node cells, taken before transplant. These receptors were collected from a human donor who was the organ donor for an intestinal transplant.

This chain links TRBV7-9 with TRBJ1-5; D is perhaps TRBD1 (6 bases). Germline CDR1 and CDR2: SEHNR and FQNEAQ (reference sequence). Trimming removed 5 bases from V and 2 bases from J, with 22 bases in between. This CDR3 is built from 18 residues. The CDR3 reads CASSPGELGRDGNQPQHF. The CDR3 region has the DNA TGTGCCAGCAGCCCAGGGGAGCTGGGGAGGGATGGCAATCAGCCCCAGCATTTT.

A note on this clone: Mismatch with germline at one junction end may stem from a read error. This CDR3 is CASSQGPLYEQYF. The CDR3 DNA is TGTGCCAGCAGCCAAGGGCCGCTCTACGAGCAGTACTTC. The chain joins TRBV4-1 to TRBJ2-7; D gene uncertain. CDR1 is MGHRA and CDR2 is YSYEKL in the germline V gene. The CDR3 loop spans 13 amino acids.

J is TRBJ2-3 and V is TRBV7-2; no definite D call. The ends were cut back, 1 base at V and 2 bases at J, with 13 bases in the middle. The CDR3 extends over 16 amino acids. Looked up from germline, CDR1 is SGHTA and CDR2 is FQGNSA. CDR3 sequence reads: CASSLGHAAPTDTQYF. Written as DNA, the CDR3 is TGTGCCAGCAGCTTAGGCCATGCGGCCCCCACAGATACGCAGTATTTT.

This clone turned up a few times. The V and J genes are TRBV7-9 and TRBJ2-7, with D unresolved. The CDR3 has 14 amino acids. V lost 4 bases, J lost 1 base, and 11 bases lay in between. Germline CDR1 SEHNR, CDR2 FQNEAQ (reference sequence). CDR3 sequence reads: CASSSELQSYEQYF. The DNA of the CDR3 is TGTGCCAGCAGCTCTGAATTGCAGTCCTACGAGCAGTACTTC.

The chain recombines TRBV7-2 with TRBJ2-7; the match to TRBD2 covers 11 bases. CDR3 length equals 16 residues. With V trimmed by 4 bases and J by 0 bases, 5 bases remained unmatched. Per germline, CDR1 SGHTA and CDR2 FQGNSA. Written as DNA, the CDR3 is TGTGCCAGCAGCTGGGGACTAGCGGCCCGCTCCTACGAGCAGTACTTC. Amino acids: CASSWGLAARSYEQYF.

The chain employs TRBV6-5 and TRBJ1-1; 9 bases line up with TRBD1. The V segment lost 6 bases and the J segment 8 bases; nucleotides outside the gene matches: 10. The CDR3 is made up of 14 amino acids. Germline CDR1 and CDR2: MNHEY and SVGAGI. The CDR3, as DNA: TGTGCCAGCAGGCCCGGGACAGGGATGATCGAAGCTTTCTTT. Amino acids: CASRPGTGMIEAFF.

The gene calls are TRBV6-5 and TRBJ2-6, with no clear D. The CDR3 is made up of 15 amino acids. The V and J ends lost 0 bases and 11 bases respectively, with 14 bases between them. Germline V gene sequence: CDR1 MNHEY, CDR2 SVGAGI. In nucleotides, the CDR3 is TGTGCCAGCAGTTACTCAGTGACCCTGCGTGACGTCCTGACTTTC. Translation: CASSYSVTLRDVLTF.

The chain is built from TRBV7-8 and TRBJ2-5; unclear D gene. The CDR3 spans 12 residues. The germline V and J ends were trimmed by 2 bases and 5 bases, with 6 bases remaining between them. The germline V gene encodes CDR1 SGHVS and CDR2 FQNEAQ. The CDR3 sequence is CASSLYGETQYF. CDR3 nucleotides: TGTGCCAGCAGCTTATACGGGGAGACCCAGTACTTC.

Remarks on this clone: This sample includes further DNA sequences coding for the same CDR3. The chain has TRBV5-1 and TRBJ1-3; possible D gene TRBD1, 6 bases. Per germline, CDR1 SGHRS and CDR2 YFSETQ. This CDR3 comprises 12 residues. Trimming stripped 0 bases from V and 8 bases from J, with 6 bases between. Written as DNA, the CDR3 is TGCGCCAGCAGCTTGGAGGGGGACACCATATATTTT. It is translated as CASSLEGDTIYF.

V usage is TRBV4-1 and J usage is TRBJ1-1, with 8 bases lining up with TRBD1. The CDR3 runs 14 residues. J lost 11 bases, V lost 3 bases, and 11 bases had no gene match. The germline CDR1 and CDR2 sequences are MGHRA and YSYEKL. The CDR3 loop reads CASSQWQGADAAFF. Here the CDR3 DNA reads TGCGCCAGCAGCCAGTGGCAGGGGGCGGATGCGGCTTTCTTT.

The chain uses TRBV5-6 and TRBJ1-2; 7 bases fit TRBD1. Germline CDR1 is SGHDT and CDR2 is YYEEEE. The J segment lost 4 bases and the V segment lost 2 bases, leaving 2 bases of the junction unmatched. This CDR3 is 13 amino acids long. CDR3 DNA sequence: TGTGCCAGCAGCTTCCGGACAGGCTATGGCTACACCTTC. This translates into CASSFRTGYGYTF.

This chain links TRBV5-1 with TRBJ1-6; 7 nucleotides line up with TRBD1. The junction had 5 bases not matched to a gene; V was cut back by 5 bases and J by 9 bases. CDR3 length equals 13 residues. CDR1 is SGHRS and CDR2 is YFSETQ in the germline V gene. CDR3 sequence (DNA): TGCGCCAGCAGGCCTCAGGGGGGTTCACCCCTCCACTTT. Its protein product is CASRPQGGSPLHF. Filled out from reference TRBV5-1 and TRBJ1-6, the complete variable domain reads KAGVTQTPRYLIKTRGQQVTLSCSPISGHRSVSWYQQTPGQGLQFLFEYFSETQRNKGNFPGRFSGRQFSNSRSEMNVSTLELGDSALYLCASRPQGGSPLHFGNGTRLTVT.

J is TRBJ2-7 and V is TRBV4-1, with 7 bases identical to TRBD2. V shed 1 base, J shed 0 bases, and the junction held 12 bases outside the gene matches. Germline V lookup: CDR1 MGHRA, CDR2 YSYEKL. The CDR3 length is 18 residues. Here the CDR3 reads CASSQGRIASGSSYEQYF. The CDR3 nucleotides are TGCGCCAGCAGCCAAGGGCGTATTGCTAGCGGTAGCTCCTACGAGCAGTACTTC.

This clone was seen once. V gene TRBV11-2 combines with J gene TRBJ2-1; a possible D gene is TRBD1 (6 bases). Trimming stripped 5 bases from V and 8 bases from J, with 19 bases between. The CDR3 contains 15 residues. CDR1 and CDR2 from the germline V gene are SGHAT and FQNNGV. The CDR3 loop is CASSPFPGEGYEQFF. In DNA, the CDR3 is TGTGCCAGCAGCCCATTCCCAGGGGAAGGTTATGAGCAGTTCTTC.

This chain connects TRBV19 to TRBJ2-2, with 7 bases matching TRBD2. V lost 0 bases and J lost 4; bases outside the gene matches: 11. CDR1 is LNHDA and CDR2 is SQIVND in the germline V gene (reference sequence). This CDR3 contains 18 residues. This CDR3 is CASSIDLVPGRATGELFF. The CDR3 DNA follows: TGTGCCAGTAGTATAGACCTCGTTCCGGGGAGGGCCACCGGGGAGCTGTTTTTT.